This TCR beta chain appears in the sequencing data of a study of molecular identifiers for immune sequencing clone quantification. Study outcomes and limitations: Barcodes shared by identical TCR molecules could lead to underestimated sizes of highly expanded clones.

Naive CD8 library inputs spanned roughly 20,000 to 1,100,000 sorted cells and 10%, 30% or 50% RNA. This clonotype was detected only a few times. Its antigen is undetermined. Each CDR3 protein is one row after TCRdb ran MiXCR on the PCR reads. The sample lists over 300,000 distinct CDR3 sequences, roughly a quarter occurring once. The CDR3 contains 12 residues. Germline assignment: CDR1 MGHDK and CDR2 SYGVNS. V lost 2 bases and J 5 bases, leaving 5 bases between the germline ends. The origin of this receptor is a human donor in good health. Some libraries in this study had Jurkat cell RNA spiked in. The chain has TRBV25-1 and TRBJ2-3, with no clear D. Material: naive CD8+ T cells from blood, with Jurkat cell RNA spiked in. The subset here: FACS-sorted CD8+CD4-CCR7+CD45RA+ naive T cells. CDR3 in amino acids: CASSETEDTQYF. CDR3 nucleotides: TGTGCCAGCAGTGAAACAGAAGATACGCAGTATTTT.